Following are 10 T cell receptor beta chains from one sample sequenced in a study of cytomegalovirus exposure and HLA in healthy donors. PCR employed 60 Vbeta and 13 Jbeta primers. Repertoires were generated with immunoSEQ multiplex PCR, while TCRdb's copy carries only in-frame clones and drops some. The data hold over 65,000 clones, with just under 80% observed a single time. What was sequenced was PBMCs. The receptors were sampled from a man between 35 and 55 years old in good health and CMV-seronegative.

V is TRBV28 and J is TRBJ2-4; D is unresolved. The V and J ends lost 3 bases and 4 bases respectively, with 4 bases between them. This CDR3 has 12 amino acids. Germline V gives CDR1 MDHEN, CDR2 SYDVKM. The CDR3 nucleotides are TGTGCCAGCAGTTTTCCGAAAAACATTCAGTACTTC. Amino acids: CASSFPKNIQYF.

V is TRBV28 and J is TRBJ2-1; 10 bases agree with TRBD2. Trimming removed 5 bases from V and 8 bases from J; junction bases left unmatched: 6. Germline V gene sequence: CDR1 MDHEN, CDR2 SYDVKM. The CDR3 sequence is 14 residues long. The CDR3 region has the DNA TGTGCCAGCAGTCGGGCTAGCGGGAGTTATGAGCAGTTCTTC. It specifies CASSRASGSYEQFF.

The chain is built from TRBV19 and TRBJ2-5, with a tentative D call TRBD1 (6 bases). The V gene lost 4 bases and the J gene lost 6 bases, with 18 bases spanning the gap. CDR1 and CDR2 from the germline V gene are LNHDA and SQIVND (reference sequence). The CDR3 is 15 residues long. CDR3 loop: CASSKQWTEGKTQYF. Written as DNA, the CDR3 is TGTGCCAGTAGTAAACAATGGACAGAGGGGAAGACCCAGTACTTC.

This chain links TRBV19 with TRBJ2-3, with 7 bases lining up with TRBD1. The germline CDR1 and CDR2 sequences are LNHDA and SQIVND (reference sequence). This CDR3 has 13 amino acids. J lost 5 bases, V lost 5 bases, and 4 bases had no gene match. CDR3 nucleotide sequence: TGTGCCAGTAGTTGGCGACAGGGAGATACGCAGTATTTT. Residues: CASSWRQGDTQYF.

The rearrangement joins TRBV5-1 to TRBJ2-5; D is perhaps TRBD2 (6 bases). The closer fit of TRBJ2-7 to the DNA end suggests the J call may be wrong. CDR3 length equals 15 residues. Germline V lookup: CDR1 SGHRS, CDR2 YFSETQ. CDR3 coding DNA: TGCGCCAGCAGCCGGGGTGGGGGGTCCTCCTACGAGCAGTACTTC. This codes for CASSRGGGSSYEQYF.

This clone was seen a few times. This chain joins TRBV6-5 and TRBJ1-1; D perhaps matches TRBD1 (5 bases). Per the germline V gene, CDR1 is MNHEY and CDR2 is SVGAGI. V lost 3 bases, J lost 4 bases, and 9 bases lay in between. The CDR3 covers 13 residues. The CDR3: CASSYQGGTEAFF. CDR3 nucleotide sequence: TGTGCCAGCAGTTATCAGGGAGGCACTGAAGCTTTCTTT.

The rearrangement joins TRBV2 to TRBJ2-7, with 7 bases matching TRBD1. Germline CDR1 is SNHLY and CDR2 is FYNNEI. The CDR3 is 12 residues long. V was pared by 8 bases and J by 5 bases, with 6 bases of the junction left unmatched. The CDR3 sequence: CASRGQANEQYF. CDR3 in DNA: TGTGCCAGCCGAGGACAGGCTAACGAGCAGTACTTC.

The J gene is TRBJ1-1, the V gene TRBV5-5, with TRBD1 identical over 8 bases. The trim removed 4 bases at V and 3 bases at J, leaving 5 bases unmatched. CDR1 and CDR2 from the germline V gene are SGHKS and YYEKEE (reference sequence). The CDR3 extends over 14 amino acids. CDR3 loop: CASSLTGVDTEAFF. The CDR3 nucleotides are TGTGCCAGCAGCCTGACAGGGGTGGACACTGAAGCTTTCTTT. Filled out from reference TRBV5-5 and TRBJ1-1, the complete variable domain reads DAGVTQSPTHLIKTRGQQVTLRCSPISGHKSVSWYQQVLGQGPQFIFQYYEKEERGRGNFPDRFSARQFPNYSSELNVNALLLGDSALYLCASSLTGVDTEAFFGQGTRLTVV.

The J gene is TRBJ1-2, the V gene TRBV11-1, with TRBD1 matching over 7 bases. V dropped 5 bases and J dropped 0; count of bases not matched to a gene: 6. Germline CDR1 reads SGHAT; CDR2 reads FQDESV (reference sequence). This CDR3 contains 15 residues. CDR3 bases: TGTGCCAGCAGCAATGCAGGGGGTGCTAACTATGGCTACACCTTC. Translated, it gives CASSNAGGANYGYTF.

CDR3 in amino acids: CASSKTEVSMNTEAFF. CDR3 coding DNA: TGTGCCAGCTCAAAGACAGAAGTCTCTATGAACACTGAAGCTTTCTTT. The chain joins TRBV18 to TRBJ1-1; tentatively, D is TRBD1 (5 bases). CDR1 is KGHSH and CDR2 is LQKENI in the germline V gene. This CDR3 region has 16 residues. The V gene lost 5 bases and the J gene lost 0 bases, with 16 bases spanning the gap. Full variable domain (outside the CDR3, taken from reference TRBV18 and TRBJ1-1): NAGVMQNPRHLVRRRGQEARLRCSPMKGHSHVYWYRQLPEEGLKFMVYLQKENIIDESGMPKERFSAEFPKEGPSILRIQQVVRGDSAAYFCASSKTEVSMNTEAFFGQGTRLTVV.